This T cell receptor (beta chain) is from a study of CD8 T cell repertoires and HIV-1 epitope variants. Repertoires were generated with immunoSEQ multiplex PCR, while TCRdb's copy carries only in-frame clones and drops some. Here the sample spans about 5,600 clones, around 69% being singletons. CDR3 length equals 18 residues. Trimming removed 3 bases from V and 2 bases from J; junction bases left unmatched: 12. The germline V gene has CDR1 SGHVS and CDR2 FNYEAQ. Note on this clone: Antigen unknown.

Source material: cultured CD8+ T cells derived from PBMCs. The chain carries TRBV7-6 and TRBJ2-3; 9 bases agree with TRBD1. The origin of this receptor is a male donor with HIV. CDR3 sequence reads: CASSFSRGTGTLTDTQYF. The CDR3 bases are TGTGCCAGCAGCTTCTCGAGAGGGACAGGGACCCTCACAGATACGCAGTATTTT.